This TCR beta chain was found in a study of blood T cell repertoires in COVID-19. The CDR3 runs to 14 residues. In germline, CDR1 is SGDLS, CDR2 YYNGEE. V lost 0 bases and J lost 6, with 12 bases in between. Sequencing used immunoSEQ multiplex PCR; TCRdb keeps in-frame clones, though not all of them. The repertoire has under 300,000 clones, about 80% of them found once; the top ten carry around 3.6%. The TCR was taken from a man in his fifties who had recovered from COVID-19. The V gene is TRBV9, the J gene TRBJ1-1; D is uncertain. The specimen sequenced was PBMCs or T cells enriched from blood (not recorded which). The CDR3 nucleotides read TGTGCCAGCAGCGTAGAGCCGAAGTCCGCTGAAGCTTTCTTT. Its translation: CASSVEPKSAEAFF.